The table lists the clone carrying this TCR beta chain with many counts. Its specificity is not known. The sample belongs to a study of regulatory T cells in long-lasting Graves disease. Specified time point: persistent/refractory GD, antithyroid drugs over 5 years with positive TRAb. PBMC RNA served as the TCR library source. For TCR beta, libraries came from iRepertoire HTBI primers and Arm-PCR of CDR3 regions. TCRdb re-derived calls from the multiplex PCR reads in MiXCR, one entry per CDR3 protein. The sample has about 400,000 distinct CDR3 sequences; 20% to 25% are singletons. This CDR3 spans 15 amino acids. The trim removed 1 base at V and 4 bases at J, leaving 6 bases unmatched. In germline, CDR1 is MDHEN, CDR2 SYDVKM. Points from the study as a whole: TCR diversity was lower in persistent Graves' patients (versus newly diagnosed ones). The number of shared public clonotypes was higher in persistent patients (approximately 3,000) than new patients (966). Having few samples may have compromised the accuracy.

The TCR sequence derives from a female donor with Graves disease. The rearrangement joins TRBV28 to TRBJ2-5; 7 bases are a match to TRBD1. The source material was peripheral blood mononuclear cells (PBMCs), sampled when the disease was refractory, from a patient treated with antithyroid drugs. CDR3 nucleotides: TGTGCCAGCAGTTTATACAGGGGTGGGGGAGAGACCCAGTACTTC. Protein product: CASSLYRGGGETQYF.